The entry below gives a single TCR beta chain sequence along with its context. These data are taken from a study of blood T cell repertoires in COVID-19. Study-level background: Spain, Italy and the United States supplied samples that represented acute and convalescent COVID-19. PBMCs, B-cell-depleted T cells, or T cells were the source of the cDNA or gDNA that made up the material.

Profiling relied on immunoSEQ multiplex PCR, and the TCRdb table lists in-frame clones only, not all of them. This sample has about 200,000 clones, with 70% to 90% found just once. In germline, CDR1 is MDHEN, CDR2 SYDVKM. V was cut by 2 bases and J by 0 bases, with 11 bases left in between. The CDR3 runs to 16 residues. The sequence was obtained from a human donor with active or convalescent COVID-19. The donor label of this sample is uncertain. This chain links TRBV28 with TRBJ1-3; D call uncertain. The source material was peripheral blood. The CDR3 coding sequence is TGTGCCAGCAGTTTAGGAGGATTTAACTCTGGAAACACCATATATTTT. Translation: CASSLGGFNSGNTIYF.